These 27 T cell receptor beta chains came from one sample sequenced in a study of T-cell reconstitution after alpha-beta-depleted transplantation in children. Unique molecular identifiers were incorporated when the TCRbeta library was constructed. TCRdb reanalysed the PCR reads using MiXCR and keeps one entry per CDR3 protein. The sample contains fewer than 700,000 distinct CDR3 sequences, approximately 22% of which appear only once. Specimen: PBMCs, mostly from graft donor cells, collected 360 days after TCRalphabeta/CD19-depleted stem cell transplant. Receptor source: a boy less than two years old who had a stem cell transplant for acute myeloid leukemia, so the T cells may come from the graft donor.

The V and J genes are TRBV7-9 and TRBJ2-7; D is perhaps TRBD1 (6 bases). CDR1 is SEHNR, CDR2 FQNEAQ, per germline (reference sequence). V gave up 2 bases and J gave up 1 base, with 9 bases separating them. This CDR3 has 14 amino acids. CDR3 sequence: CASSLRQESYEQYF. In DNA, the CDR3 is TGTGCCAGCAGCTTACGACAGGAGTCCTACGAGCAGTACTTC.

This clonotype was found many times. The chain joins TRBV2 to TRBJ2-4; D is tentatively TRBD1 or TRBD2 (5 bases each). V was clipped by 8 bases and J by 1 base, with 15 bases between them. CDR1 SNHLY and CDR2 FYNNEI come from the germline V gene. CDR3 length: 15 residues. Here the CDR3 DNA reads TGTGCCAGCTTGAGCGGCAGGGCTGCCAAAAACATTCAGTACTTC. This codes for CASLSGRAAKNIQYF.

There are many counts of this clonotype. This CDR3 is CASSLEFMVGYGYTF. The CDR3 region has the DNA TGCGCCAGCAGCTTGGAATTCATGGTAGGCTATGGCTACACCTTC. The chain has TRBV5-1 and TRBJ1-2; D gene unclear. The CDR3 has 15 residues. The V end lost 0 bases, the J end lost 4 bases, and 13 bases lay between the germline ends. Looked up from germline, CDR1 is SGHRS and CDR2 is YFSETQ.

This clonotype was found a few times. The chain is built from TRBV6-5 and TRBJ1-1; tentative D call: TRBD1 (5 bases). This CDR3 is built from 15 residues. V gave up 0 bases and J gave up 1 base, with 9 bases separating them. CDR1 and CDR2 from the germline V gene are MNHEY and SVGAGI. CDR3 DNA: TGTGCCAGCAGTTACTCCGGGACCCAGAACACTGAAGCTTTCTTT. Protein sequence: CASSYSGTQNTEAFF.

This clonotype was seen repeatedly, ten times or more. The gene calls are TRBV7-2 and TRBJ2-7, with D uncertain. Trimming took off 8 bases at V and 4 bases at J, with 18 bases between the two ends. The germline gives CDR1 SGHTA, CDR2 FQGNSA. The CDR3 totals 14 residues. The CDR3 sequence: CASGWVFGRYEQYF. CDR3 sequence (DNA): TGTGCCAGCGGGTGGGTTTTCGGTCGGTACGAGCAGTACTTC. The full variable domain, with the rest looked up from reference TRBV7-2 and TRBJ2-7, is GAGVSQSPSNKVTEKGKDVELRCDPISGHTALYWYRQSLGQGLEFLIYFQGNSAPDKSGLPSDRFSAERTGGSVSTLTIQRTQQEDSAVYLCASGWVFGRYEQYFGPGTRLTVT.

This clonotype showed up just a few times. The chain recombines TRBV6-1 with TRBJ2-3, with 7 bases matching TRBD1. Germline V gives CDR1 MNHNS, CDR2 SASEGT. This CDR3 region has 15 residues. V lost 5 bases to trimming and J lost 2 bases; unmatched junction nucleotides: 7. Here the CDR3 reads CASSLGTVNTDTQYF. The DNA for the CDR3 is TGTGCCAGCAGTCTCGGGACAGTGAACACAGATACGCAGTATTTT.

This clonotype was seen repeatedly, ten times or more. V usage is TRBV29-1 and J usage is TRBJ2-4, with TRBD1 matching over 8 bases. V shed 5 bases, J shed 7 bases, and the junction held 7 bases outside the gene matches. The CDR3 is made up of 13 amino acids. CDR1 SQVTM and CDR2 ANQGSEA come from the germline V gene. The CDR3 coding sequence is TGCAGCGTTATAAATCAGGGGGCCAACATTCAGTACTTC. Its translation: CSVINQGANIQYF.

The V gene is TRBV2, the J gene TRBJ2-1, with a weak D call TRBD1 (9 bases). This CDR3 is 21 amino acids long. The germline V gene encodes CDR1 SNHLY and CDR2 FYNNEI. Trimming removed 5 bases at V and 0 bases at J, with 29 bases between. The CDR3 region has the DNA TGTGCCAGCAGTTACCGGGACAGGGTTCTAGCGGGTCCTAGCTCCTACAATGAGCAGTTCTTC. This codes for CASSYRDRVLAGPSSYNEQFF.

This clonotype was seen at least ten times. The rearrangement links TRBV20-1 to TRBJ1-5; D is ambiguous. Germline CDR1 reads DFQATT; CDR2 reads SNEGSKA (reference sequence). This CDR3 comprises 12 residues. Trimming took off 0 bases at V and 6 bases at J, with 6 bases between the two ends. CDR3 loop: CSARENPQPQHF. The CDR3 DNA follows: TGCAGTGCTAGAGAGAACCCTCAGCCCCAGCATTTT.

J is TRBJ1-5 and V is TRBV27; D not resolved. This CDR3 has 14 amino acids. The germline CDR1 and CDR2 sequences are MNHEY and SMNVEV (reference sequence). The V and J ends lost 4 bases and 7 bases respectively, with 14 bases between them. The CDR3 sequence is CASSYREAEQPQHF. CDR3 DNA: TGTGCCAGCAGTTACCGGGAAGCGGAGCAGCCCCAGCATTTT.

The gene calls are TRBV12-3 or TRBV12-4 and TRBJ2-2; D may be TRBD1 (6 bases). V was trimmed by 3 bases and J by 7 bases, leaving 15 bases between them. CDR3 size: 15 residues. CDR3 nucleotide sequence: TGTGCCAGCAGTTTTAGGGACACTCAAATCGGGGAGCTGTTTTTT. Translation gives CASSFRDTQIGELFF.

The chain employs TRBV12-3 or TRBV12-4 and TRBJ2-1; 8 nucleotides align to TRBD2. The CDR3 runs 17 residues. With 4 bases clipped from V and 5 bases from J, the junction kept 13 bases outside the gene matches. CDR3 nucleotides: TGTGCCAGCAGTTCCCACTACGGGGGGGTCGGGCACAATGAGCAGTTCTTC. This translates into CASSSHYGGVGHNEQFF.

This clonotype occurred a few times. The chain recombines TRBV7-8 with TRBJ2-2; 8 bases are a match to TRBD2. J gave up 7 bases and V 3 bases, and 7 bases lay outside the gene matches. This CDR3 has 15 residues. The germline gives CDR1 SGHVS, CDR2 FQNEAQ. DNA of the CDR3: TGTGCCAGCAGCTTTCAGGCGGGGGGCGTCGGGGAGCTGTTTTTT. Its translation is CASSFQAGGVGELFF.

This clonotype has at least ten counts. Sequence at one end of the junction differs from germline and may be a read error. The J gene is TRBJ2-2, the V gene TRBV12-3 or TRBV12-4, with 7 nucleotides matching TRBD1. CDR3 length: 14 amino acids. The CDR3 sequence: CASSWTGNTGELFF. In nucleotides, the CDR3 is TGCGCCAGCAGCTGGACAGGGAACACCGGGGAGCTGTTTTTT.

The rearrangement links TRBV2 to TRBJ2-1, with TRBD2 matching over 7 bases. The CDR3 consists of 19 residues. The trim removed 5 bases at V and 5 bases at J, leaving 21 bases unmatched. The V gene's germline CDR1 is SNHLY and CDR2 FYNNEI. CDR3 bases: TGTGCCAGCAGTATAGGGACTACGCGACTCACTCACCCCGACAATGAGCAGTTCTTC. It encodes CASSIGTTRLTHPDNEQFF.

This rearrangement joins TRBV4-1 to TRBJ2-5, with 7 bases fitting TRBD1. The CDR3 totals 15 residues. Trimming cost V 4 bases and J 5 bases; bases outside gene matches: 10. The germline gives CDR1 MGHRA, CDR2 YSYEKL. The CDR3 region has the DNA TGCGCCAGCAGCCCCCTGAGTACAGGGGACGAGACCCAGTACTTC. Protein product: CASSPLSTGDETQYF.

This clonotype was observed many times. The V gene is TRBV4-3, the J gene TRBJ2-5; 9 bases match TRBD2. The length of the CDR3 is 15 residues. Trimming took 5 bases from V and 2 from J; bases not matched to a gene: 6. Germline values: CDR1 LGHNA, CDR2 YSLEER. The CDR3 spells CASSSGTSPQETQYF. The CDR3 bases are TGCGCCAGCAGCTCCGGGACTAGCCCACAAGAGACCCAGTACTTC.

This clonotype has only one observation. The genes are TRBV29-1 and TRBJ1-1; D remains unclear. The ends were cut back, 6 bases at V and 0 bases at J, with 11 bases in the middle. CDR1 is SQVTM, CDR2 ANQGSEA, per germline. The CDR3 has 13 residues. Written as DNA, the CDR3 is TGCAGCGTGTGCAGAAGAATGAACACTGAAGCTTTCTTT. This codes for CSVCRRMNTEAFF. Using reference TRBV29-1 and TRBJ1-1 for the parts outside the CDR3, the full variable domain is SAVISQKPSRDICQRGTSLTIQCQVDSQVTMMFWYRQQPGQSLTLIATANQGSEATYESGFVIDKFPISRPNLTFSTLTVSNMSPEDSSIYLCSVCRRMNTEAFFGQGTRLTVV.

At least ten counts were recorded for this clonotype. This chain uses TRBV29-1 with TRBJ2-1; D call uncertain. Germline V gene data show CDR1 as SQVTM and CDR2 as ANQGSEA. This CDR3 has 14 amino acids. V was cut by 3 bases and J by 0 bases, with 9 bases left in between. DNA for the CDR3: TGCAGCGTTGACGGGCAAATCTCCTACAATGAGCAGTTCTTC. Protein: CSVDGQISYNEQFF.

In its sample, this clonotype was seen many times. DNA for the CDR3: TGCAGCGTCGTAATAGGGGGGACTTATGGCTACACCTTC. Its protein is CSVVIGGTYGYTF. This chain connects TRBV29-1 to TRBJ1-2; D is perhaps TRBD1 (6 bases). From germline, CDR1 is SQVTM and CDR2 ANQGSEA. The CDR3 length is 13 residues. Between the trimmed V and J ends, which lost 6 bases and 5 bases, there was a span of 16 bases.

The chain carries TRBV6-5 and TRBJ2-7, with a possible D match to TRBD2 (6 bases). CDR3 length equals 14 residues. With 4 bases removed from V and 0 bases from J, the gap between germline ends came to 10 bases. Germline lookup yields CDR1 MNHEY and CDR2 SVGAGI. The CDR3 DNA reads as TGTGCCAGCAGTTCCCGGACTAACTCCTACGAGCAGTACTTC. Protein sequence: CASSSRTNSYEQYF.

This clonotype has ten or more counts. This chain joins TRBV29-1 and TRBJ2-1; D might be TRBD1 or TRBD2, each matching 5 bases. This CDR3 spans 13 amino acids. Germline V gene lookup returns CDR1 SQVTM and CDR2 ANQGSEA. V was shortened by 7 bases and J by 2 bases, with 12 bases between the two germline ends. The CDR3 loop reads CSGWGIPYNEQFF. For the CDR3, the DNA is TGCAGCGGGTGGGGGATCCCCTACAATGAGCAGTTCTTC.

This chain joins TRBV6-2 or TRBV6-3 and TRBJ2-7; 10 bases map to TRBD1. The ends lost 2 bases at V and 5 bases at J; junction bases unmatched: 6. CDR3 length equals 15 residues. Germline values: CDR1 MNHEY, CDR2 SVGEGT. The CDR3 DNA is TGTGCCAGCAGTTACAGGATCGGGACAGGGGACGAGCAGTACGTC. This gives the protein CASSYRIGTGDEQYV.

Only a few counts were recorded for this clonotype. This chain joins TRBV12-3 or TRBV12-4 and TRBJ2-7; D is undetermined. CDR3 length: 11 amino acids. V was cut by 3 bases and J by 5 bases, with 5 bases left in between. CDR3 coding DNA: TGTGCCAGCAGTTTCGCGGACGAGCAGTACTTC. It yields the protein CASSFADEQYF.

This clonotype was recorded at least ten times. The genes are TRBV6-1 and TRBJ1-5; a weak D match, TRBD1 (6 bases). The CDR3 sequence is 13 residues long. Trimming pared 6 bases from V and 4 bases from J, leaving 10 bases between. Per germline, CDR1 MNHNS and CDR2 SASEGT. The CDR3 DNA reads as TGTGCCAGCAGGCAGGGGCTAAATCAGCCCCAGCATTTT. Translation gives CASRQGLNQPQHF.

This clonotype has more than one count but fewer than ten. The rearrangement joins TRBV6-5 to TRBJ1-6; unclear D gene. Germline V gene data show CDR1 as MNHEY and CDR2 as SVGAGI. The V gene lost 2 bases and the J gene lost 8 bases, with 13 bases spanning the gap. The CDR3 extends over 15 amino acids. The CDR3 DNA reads TGTGCCAGCAGTTACGAGGGCAGAGAGTATTCACCCCTCCACTTT. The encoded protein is CASSYEGREYSPLHF.

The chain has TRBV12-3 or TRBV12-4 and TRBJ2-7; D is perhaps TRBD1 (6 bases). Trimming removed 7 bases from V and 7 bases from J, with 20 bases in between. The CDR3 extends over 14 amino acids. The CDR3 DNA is TGTGCCAGCACCCCGGGACAACCCCAAGGGGAGCAGTACTTC. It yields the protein CASTPGQPQGEQYF.